This TCR beta chain stems from a study of chemoradiotherapy in HPV16-positive cancers. Study summary: Candidate HPV-specific T-cell clones and common TCR motifs came from functional assays in a couple of HPV16-positive patients.

A word on this clone: Its target is unknown.

General study findings and limits: Candidate HPV-specific clones and E7-related TCR motifs grew in tumor during treatment. In HPV16-positive patients, HPV-responsive T-cell expansion tracked better recurrence-free survival.

This CDR3 spans 17 amino acids. Trimming at V came to 5 bases and at J to 4 bases, leaving 16 bases not matched to a gene. Looked up from germline, CDR1 is MNHEY and CDR2 is SMNVEV (reference sequence). Assay used: immunoSEQ multiplex PCR; TCRdb lists only in-frame clones, some missing. The data show some 8,900 clones, with roughly nine tenths seen just once and 3.5% held by the top ten. The source was blood, collected from a patient who underwent chemoradiotherapy. This TCR was recovered from a human donor with HPV-associated anogenital cancer. This chain uses TRBV27 with TRBJ1-2; 7 positions match TRBD1. The CDR3 DNA sequence: TGTGCCAGCAGTCCAGATGCCGGGACAGCAAATTCCTATGGCTACACCTTC. It translates to CASSPDAGTANSYGYTF.